What follows are 11 T cell receptor beta chains derived from one specimen sequenced in a study of cytomegalovirus exposure and HLA in healthy donors. PCR was performed using 60 Vbeta and 13 Jbeta primers. Libraries were prepared by immunoSEQ multiplex PCR; TCRdb keeps only in-frame clonotypes and omits some of them. The sample includes roughly 170,000 clones, 65% to 85% of them seen just once. The sample comprised PBMCs. These receptors were obtained from a woman between 18 and 30 years old in good health and CMV-seronegative.

The rearrangement links TRBV4-1 to TRBJ2-7, with 8 bases aligning to TRBD1. From germline, CDR1 is MGHRA and CDR2 YSYEKL. This CDR3 contains 15 residues. V shed 6 bases and J 2 bases; nucleotides not matched to a gene: 9. The DNA of the CDR3 is TGCGCCAGCAGTTCTAGGACAGGGAGTCCCTACGAGCAGTACTTC. It yields the protein CASSSRTGSPYEQYF.

This clone was counted a single time. V is TRBV12-5 and J is TRBJ2-5, with TRBD1 matching over 8 bases. The DNA matches TRBJ2-7 better at its end, which makes the J call doubtful. The CDR3 has 14 residues. From germline, CDR1 is LGHNT and CDR2 FRNRAP. The chain's CDR3 is CASGSGTGLYEQYF. CDR3 sequence (DNA): TGTGCTAGTGGTTCGGGGACAGGTCTCTACGAGCAGTACTTC.

In DNA, the CDR3 is TGTGCCAGCAGCGTAGTAGCTATGGGAGGCGGGGAGCTGTTTTTT. Amino acid sequence: CASSVVAMGGGELFF. The genes are TRBV9 and TRBJ2-2; perhaps TRBD2 as D (6 bases). Per germline, CDR1 SGDLS and CDR2 YYNGEE. The V end was cut by 0 bases, the J end by 7 bases, with 13 bases between. The CDR3 contains 15 residues.

The CDR3 sequence: CASNWGLFGTDTQYF. CDR3 sequence (DNA): TGTGCCAGCAATTGGGGACTTTTCGGCACAGATACGCAGTATTTT. J is TRBJ2-3 and V is TRBV2; D is possibly TRBD2 (6 bases). CDR1 and CDR2 (germline): SNHLY, FYNNEI. The length of the CDR3 is 15 residues. V lost 7 bases to trimming and J lost 1 base, with 15 bases between them.

The rearrangement uses TRBV11-2 and TRBJ2-3; tentatively, D is TRBD2 (6 bases). This CDR3 is built from 15 residues. V lost 1 base, J lost 4 bases, and 12 bases lay in between. Germline V lookup: CDR1 SGHAT, CDR2 FQNNGV. The CDR3: CASSLVGGGADTQYF. The CDR3 nucleotides read TGTGCCAGCAGCTTAGTGGGGGGTGGTGCAGATACGCAGTATTTT.

CDR3 sequence: CASTREGIGTGELFF. DNA for the CDR3: TGTGCCAGCACGCGGGAGGGTATAGGGACCGGGGAGCTGTTTTTT. This chain connects TRBV6-5 to TRBJ2-2; 9 bases align to TRBD2. CDR3 length equals 15 residues. Germline CDR1 MNHEY, CDR2 SVGAGI. V dropped 7 bases and J dropped 5; count of bases not matched to a gene: 8.

This clone was recorded once. This chain links TRBV29-1 with TRBJ1-1, with 8 bases identical to TRBD1. Trimming cost V 6 bases and J 4 bases; bases outside gene matches: 10. CDR1 SQVTM and CDR2 ANQGSEA come from the germline V gene. The CDR3 has 14 amino acids. CDR3 sequence: CSVGQDRLGTEAFF. DNA for the CDR3: TGCAGCGTGGGACAGGACAGATTGGGCACTGAAGCTTTCTTT.

This chain links TRBV19 with TRBJ2-3; 8 nucleotides match TRBD2. The CDR3 totals 15 residues. J was trimmed by 4 bases and V by 6 bases; bases with no gene match: 9. Germline loops: CDR1 LNHDA, CDR2 SQIVND (reference sequence). The CDR3 region is CASRADMTSADTQYF. The CDR3 bases are TGTGCCAGTAGGGCCGACATGACTAGCGCAGATACGCAGTATTTT.

Worth noting for this clone: At one of its ends the junction is not consistent with the germline gene, which may arise from a read error. The rearrangement uses TRBV7-9 and TRBJ2-1; 11 nucleotides agree with TRBD2. CDR1 is SEHNR, CDR2 FQNEAQ, per germline (reference sequence). The CDR3 sequence is 17 residues long. The CDR3, as DNA: TGTTCCAGCAGCTTAGGGCGGGGACTAGCGGTACTCGATGAGCAGTTCTTC. Protein sequence: CSSSLGRGLAVLDEQFF.

This sequence joins TRBV5-1 and TRBJ2-3; D is ambiguous. The CDR3 totals 16 residues. Germline CDR1 reads SGHRS; CDR2 reads YFSETQ. V lost 9 bases to trimming and J lost 4 bases, with 24 bases between them. CDR3 nucleotides: TGCGCCACCCCCCAGAGGTCACACCACGAATCAGATACGCAGTATTTT. Encoded protein: CATPQRSHHESDTQYF.

This clone was detected only once. This chain joins TRBV12-2 and TRBJ1-1. TRBV12-2 is an annotated pseudogene. The CDR3 has 16 residues. The CDR3 is CASRLVAAPSVTEAFF. The CDR3 region has the DNA TGTGCAAGTCGCTTAGTAGCAGCGCCCTCGGTCACTGAAGCTTTCTTT.